These 17 T cell receptor beta chains were all obtained from the same sample, sequenced in a study of monozygotic twins with inflammatory bowel disease. TCRdb re-called the 5' RACE reads and gives one entry per CDR3 protein, without DNA. Its table lists 160,000 or so distinct CDR3 sequences. The specimen was blood. Source of these receptors: a human donor with ulcerative colitis or Crohn's disease, or a healthy co-twin of an affected twin (not recorded which).

The chain links TRBV5-1 to TRBJ1-1; TCRdb gives TRBD1 as the D gene, but with no DNA this cannot be confirmed. The CDR3 loop spans 14 amino acids. CDR1 is SGHRS and CDR2 is YFSETQ in the germline V gene. The CDR3 loop reads CASSLNGGNTEAFF.

The V call is TRBV12-3 or TRBV12-4, the J call TRBJ2-3; there is no DNA to check the TCRdb D call of TRBD1. CDR3 length: 15 amino acids. CDR3 sequence: CASSSKTGGTDTQYF.

V usage is TRBV14 and J usage is TRBJ1-6. Per the germline V gene, CDR1 is SGHDN and CDR2 is FVKESK. The CDR3 length is 17 residues. CDR3 amino acids: CASSPWGGANRGSPLHF.

The chain joins TRBV7-9 to TRBJ1-5; TCRdb indicates TRBD1, and absent DNA this call remains unverified. Per germline, CDR1 SEHNR and CDR2 FQNEAQ (reference sequence). The length of the CDR3 is 15 residues. This chain's CDR3 is CASSPLGGSNQPQHF.

The chain links TRBV28 to TRBJ2-7; the TRBD1 assignment by TCRdb is unverifiable without DNA. Germline CDR1 and CDR2: MDHEN and SYDVKM. This CDR3 spans 14 amino acids. CDR3 residues: CASNRVAGTYEQYF.

The rearrangement uses TRBV20-1 and TRBJ1-1; TCRdb reports TRBD1, a call that lacks DNA to check it against. Per the germline V gene, CDR1 is DFQATT and CDR2 is SNEGSKA (reference sequence). This CDR3 has 13 amino acids. CDR3 amino acids: CSTPPGVGPEAFF.

The chain uses TRBV5-1 and TRBJ1-4. Germline V gives CDR1 SGHRS, CDR2 YFSETQ. This CDR3 is 16 amino acids long. The CDR3 here is CASSLVVGVANEKLFF.

The chain recombines TRBV20-1 with TRBJ1-5; without DNA, the TCRdb call of TRBD1 cannot be checked. The CDR3 has 16 amino acids. CDR1 is DFQATT and CDR2 is SNEGSKA in the germline V gene (reference sequence). The chain's CDR3 is CSVFPGQGPANQPQHF.

The chain links TRBV20-1 to TRBJ2-7; TCRdb outputs TRBD2, but without DNA this stays unchecked. Germline values: CDR1 DFQATT, CDR2 SNEGSKA (reference sequence). The CDR3 runs to 12 residues. CDR3 region: CSAPKGGNEQYF.

This chain links TRBV3-1 with TRBJ1-1; TCRdb's D gene call, TRBD1, goes unchecked for lack of DNA. There are 19 residues in the CDR3. Per the germline V gene, CDR1 is LGHDT and CDR2 is YNNKEL (reference sequence). CDR3 sequence reads: CASSPRFGQGGSTNTEAFF.

The chain recombines TRBV28 with TRBJ1-4; TCRdb lists TRBD1, though no DNA is available to test this call. CDR3 length: 15 amino acids. Per the germline V gene, CDR1 is MDHEN and CDR2 is SYDVKM. The CDR3: CASSFPRQGAEKLFF. The variable domain in full, completed from reference TRBV28 and TRBJ1-4, reads DVKVTQSSRYLVKRTGEKVFLECVQDMDHENMFWYRQDPGLGLRLIYFSYDVKMKEKGDIPEGYSVSREKKERFSLILESASTNQTSMYLCASSFPRQGAEKLFFGSGTQLSVL.

This chain links TRBV20-1 with TRBJ2-7; TCRdb lists TRBD1, though no DNA is available to test this call. The CDR3 length is 14 residues. CDR1 and CDR2 from the germline V gene are DFQATT and SNEGSKA (reference sequence). This chain's CDR3 is CSAGGQGTTYEQYF.

The V gene is TRBV5-1, the J gene TRBJ2-7. CDR1 and CDR2 from the germline V gene are SGHRS and YFSETQ. This CDR3 comprises 14 residues. CDR3 loop: CASSVGESSYEQYF.

The V and J genes are TRBV4-1 and TRBJ1-4; with no DNA, the TCRdb D assignment of TRBD1 cannot be verified. Germline V gene data show CDR1 as MGHRA and CDR2 as YSYEKL. CDR3 length: 15 amino acids. The CDR3 here is CASSHGGQGDEKLFF.

CDR3 sequence reads: CSASTDWGETQYF. The chain uses TRBV20-1 and TRBJ2-5; TCRdb reports TRBD1, a call that lacks DNA to check it against. In germline, CDR1 is DFQATT, CDR2 SNEGSKA (reference sequence). The CDR3 runs to 13 residues.

The chain combines TRBV3-1 with TRBJ1-1. CDR3 size: 12 residues. Germline CDR1 reads LGHDT; CDR2 reads YNNKEL (reference sequence). The CDR3 reads CAAATSNTEAFF.

The V gene is TRBV11-3, the J gene TRBJ2-1; the D call of TRBD1 rests on TCRdb alone, since no DNA is present to check it. This CDR3 spans 18 amino acids. Germline V gene lookup returns CDR1 SGHNT and CDR2 YENEEA. The CDR3 sequence: CASSRTGEHPLSYNEQFF.